This T cell receptor beta chain appears in the sequencing data of a study of blood T cell repertoires in COVID-19. Across the study: Nucleic acid was either cDNA or gDNA, and it came from T cells, B-cell-depleted T cells, or PBMCs.

Germline V gene data show CDR1 as SQVTM and CDR2 as ANQGSEA. V lost 6 bases to trimming and J lost 2 bases, with 10 bases between them. This CDR3 contains 12 residues. Ages ranged from 18 to 89 years, with residence in under 25 US areas. Exposed volunteers were people who met a COVID-19 case within 2 weeks before study entry. Authors' analysis steps: Estimation of nucleated cell counts was performed using reference gene primer amplification. Only in-frame clones appear in the TCRdb table, and some are missing; sequencing was by immunoSEQ multiplex PCR. The DNA was the basis for D and trimming; V, J and clone size are from that table. This sample has 280,000 or so clones; around nine tenths occur once, and the top ten carry 2.5% to 3.5%.

The TCR comes from a woman aged 45-59 years who had been exposed to COVID-19. Sequencing was carried out using PBMCs or T cells enriched from blood (not recorded which). The rearrangement links TRBV29-1 to TRBJ1-1, with D perhaps matching TRBD1 (6 bases). The CDR3 coding sequence is TGCAGCGTATGGACAGACAACACTGAAGCTTTCTTT. Its protein product is CSVWTDNTEAFF.